The present entry profiles one T cell receptor (beta chain) with its context. Antigen: not known. The sample belongs to a study of identical twins. Study-level results: Weaker excess twin sharing was seen among beta out-of-frame sequences.

TCRdb re-called the 5' RACE reads with MiXCR, one entry per CDR3 protein. The sample has roughly 500,000 distinct CDR3 sequences, 22% seen once. In germline, CDR1 is ENHRY, CDR2 SYGVKD. The length of the CDR3 is 17 residues. With 2 bases clipped from V and 6 bases from J, the junction kept 10 bases outside the gene matches. These data were likewise used in another study, on T cells expressing NK-cell markers.

The sample was CD4+ T cells sorted from blood. This receptor was taken from a woman aged 18 to 35 in good health. The chain couples TRBV10-3 to TRBJ2-1; 10 bases line up with TRBD2. CDR3 bases: TGTGCCATCAGTGAGAATGTTGCTAGCGGGAGTCGCAATGAGCAGTTCTTC. It codes for CAISENVASGSRNEQFF.